Below, 22 T cell receptor beta chains from the same sample are listed, as sequenced in a study of cytomegalovirus exposure and HLA in healthy donors. It was with 60 Vbeta and 13 Jbeta primers that the PCR ran. Assay: immunoSEQ multiplex PCR; the TCRdb copy retains only in-frame clones and omits some. The sample carries 90,000 to 130,000 clones, around 75% recorded once. Sample: PBMCs. Source of these receptors: a woman in her 30s in good health and CMV-seronegative.

The chain recombines TRBV2 with TRBJ1-4, with 7 bases matching TRBD1. CDR1 is SNHLY, CDR2 FYNNEI, per germline. The CDR3 totals 13 residues. Trimming cost V 9 bases and J 3 bases; bases outside gene matches: 4. In DNA, the CDR3 is TGTGCCAGGGGGGACAGAGCTAATGAAAAACTGTTTTTT. Translating it yields CARGDRANEKLFF.

The chain couples TRBV27 to TRBJ2-7; TRBD2 might be the D (5 bases). The CDR3 is made up of 12 amino acids. The V gene lost 3 bases and the J gene lost 7 bases, with 10 bases spanning the gap. Germline V CDR1 and CDR2: MNHEY, SMNVEV (reference sequence). The CDR3 DNA follows: TGTGCCAGCAGTTTCCCCGGCGGGGAGCAGTACTTC. Its protein product is CASSFPGGEQYF.

This clone was counted between two and nine times. V is TRBV10-2 and J is TRBJ1-1; D is undetermined. Per germline, CDR1 WSHSY and CDR2 SAAADI. The CDR3 loop spans 13 amino acids. The V end was cut by 3 bases, the J end by 4 bases, with 9 bases between. For the CDR3, the DNA is TGCGCCAGCAGTGATTTACGGAGCACTGAAGCTTTCTTT. As protein: CASSDLRSTEAFF.

The genes are TRBV7-9 and TRBJ1-1; 8 bases line up with TRBD1. V lost 1 base to trimming and J lost 2 bases; unmatched junction nucleotides: 6. CDR3 length: 16 amino acids. Germline loops: CDR1 SEHNR, CDR2 FQNEAQ (reference sequence). For the CDR3, the DNA is TGTGCCAGCAGCTTAGACGGTGGACAGGGCAACACTGAAGCTTTCTTT. Amino acids: CASSLDGGQGNTEAFF.

V is TRBV9 and J is TRBJ1-5; 11 bases fit TRBD1. The junction had 2 bases not matched to a gene; V was cut back by 7 bases and J by 2 bases. The CDR3 has 14 residues. The germline gives CDR1 SGDLS, CDR2 YYNGEE. The CDR3: CASGTGGGNQPQHF. DNA of the CDR3: TGTGCCAGCGGGACAGGGGGGGGCAATCAGCCCCAGCATTTT.

The genes are TRBV29-1 and TRBJ1-1, with D unclear. Between the trimmed V and J ends, which lost 4 bases and 8 bases, there was a span of 14 bases. The CDR3 is made up of 12 amino acids. CDR1 and CDR2 (germline): SQVTM, ANQGSEA. The CDR3 region has the DNA TGCAGCGTTGTCCCGGAGCACATCGAAGCTTTCTTT. Translated: CSVVPEHIEAFF. Complete variable domain (other parts from reference TRBV29-1 and TRBJ1-1): SAVISQKPSRDICQRGTSLTIQCQVDSQVTMMFWYRQQPGQSLTLIATANQGSEATYESGFVIDKFPISRPNLTFSTLTVSNMSPEDSSIYLCSVVPEHIEAFFGQGTRLTVV.

This clone has only a few counts. The chain employs TRBV6-6 and TRBJ1-1; possibly TRBD1 for D (6 bases). V was shortened by 6 bases and J by 6 bases, with 17 bases between the two germline ends. The germline gives CDR1 MNHNY, CDR2 SVGAGI (reference sequence). The length of the CDR3 is 14 residues. CDR3 sequence reads: CASRSTGIRPEAFF. As DNA, the CDR3 is TGTGCCAGCAGAAGTACAGGGATTAGGCCTGAAGCTTTCTTT.

CDR3 DNA sequence: TGTGCCTTGAAACTGGGACAAAGATACGAGCAGTACTTC. Translating gives CALKLGQRYEQYF. The V and J genes are TRBV30 and TRBJ2-7; perhaps TRBD1 as D (6 bases). This CDR3 is built from 13 residues. V lost 7 bases to trimming and J lost 4 bases, with 17 bases between them. Germline CDR1 GTSNPN, CDR2 SVGIG (reference sequence).

This clone has a handful of counts. The chain is built from TRBV6-5 and TRBJ1-3, with D perhaps TRBD1 (5 bases). Trimming removed 6 bases at V and 3 bases at J, with 15 bases between. This CDR3 is built from 15 residues. Germline V gives CDR1 MNHEY, CDR2 SVGAGI. In DNA form, the CDR3 reads TGTGCCAGCAGGCCCCGACAGTTGAGTGGAAACACCATATATTTT. Protein product: CASRPRQLSGNTIYF.

In its sample, this clone was seen once. The chain is built from TRBV11-3 and TRBJ2-7; maybe TRBD2 (5 bases). There are 17 residues in the CDR3. Germline V gene sequence: CDR1 SGHNT, CDR2 YENEEA. Trimming cost V 5 bases and J 0 bases, with 20 bases left between them. As DNA, the CDR3 is TGTGCCAGCAGCGACCCGGCCGAGCGGCCTAGCTCCTACGAGCAGTACTTC. Its protein product is CASSDPAERPSSYEQYF.

The chain uses TRBV12-5 and TRBJ1-1; perhaps TRBD1 as D (6 bases). The CDR3 spans 13 residues. Germline assignment: CDR1 LGHNT and CDR2 FRNRAP. V lost 7 bases and J 8 bases, leaving 17 bases between the germline ends. The DNA of the CDR3 is TGTGCTAGTGCTGAGGGGGGGGTCTTGGAAGCTTTCTTT. Translation gives CASAEGGVLEAFF.

The chain couples TRBV6-5 to TRBJ1-1; D remains unclear. Germline CDR1 is MNHEY and CDR2 is SVGAGI. V was trimmed by 2 bases and J by 1 base, leaving 11 bases between them. The CDR3 consists of 15 residues. CDR3 sequence reads: CASSYTGLGNTEAFF. The CDR3 DNA sequence: TGTGCCAGCAGTTACACCGGTCTCGGGAACACTGAAGCTTTCTTT.

The CDR3 protein is CSVGVGEHTEAFF. CDR3 nucleotide sequence: TGCAGCGTTGGAGTCGGGGAGCACACTGAAGCTTTCTTT. The chain couples TRBV29-1 to TRBJ1-1; D is unclear. CDR3 length: 13 amino acids. In germline, CDR1 is SQVTM, CDR2 ANQGSEA. Trimming removed 4 bases at V and 3 bases at J, with 12 bases between.

This clone has more than one count but fewer than ten. The genes are TRBV4-3 and TRBJ1-2; D is ambiguous. The CDR3 has 15 residues. CDR1 is LGHNA, CDR2 YSLEER, per germline. V lost 0 bases, J lost 6 bases, and 14 bases lay in between. The CDR3 coding sequence is TGCGCCAGCAGCCAAGAGGGGAGATGGGCAGATGGCTACACCTTC. Protein product: CASSQEGRWADGYTF.

The chain combines TRBV5-6 with TRBJ2-1, with TRBD1 identical over 11 bases. The length of the CDR3 is 15 residues. Trimming at V came to 5 bases and at J to 3 bases, leaving 4 bases not matched to a gene. Germline V gene lookup returns CDR1 SGHDT and CDR2 YYEEEE. CDR3 in amino acids: CASRAGTGGYNEQFF. In DNA form, the CDR3 reads TGTGCCAGCAGGGCCGGGACAGGGGGCTACAATGAGCAGTTCTTC. The full variable domain, rest sourced from reference TRBV5-6 and TRBJ2-1, is DAGVTQSPTHLIKTRGQQVTLRCSPKSGHDTVSWYQQALGQGPQFIFQYYEEEERQRGNFPDRFSGHQFPNYSSELNVNALLLGDSALYLCASRAGTGGYNEQFFGPGTRLTVL.

V usage is TRBV25-1 and J usage is TRBJ2-5; perhaps TRBD1 as D (6 bases). The germline V and J ends were trimmed by 2 bases and 7 bases, with 14 bases remaining between them. This CDR3 region has 14 residues. CDR1 is MGHDK and CDR2 is SYGVNS in the germline V gene. Written as DNA, the CDR3 is TGTGCCAGCAGTGAAGAGGGGGATCACGGGACCCAGTACTTC. It specifies CASSEEGDHGTQYF.

The rearrangement joins TRBV10-3 to TRBJ2-7; no definite D call. This CDR3 is built from 11 residues. The germline CDR1 and CDR2 sequences are ENHRY and SYGVKD. V shed 4 bases and J shed 4 bases, with 5 bases lying between them. Here the CDR3 reads CAISVQYEQYF. The CDR3 bases are TGTGCCATCAGTGTACAGTACGAGCAGTACTTC.

This clone was recorded once. The chain recombines TRBV7-9 with TRBJ2-7; D is ambiguous. CDR3 size: 14 residues. The germline CDR1 and CDR2 sequences are SEHNR and FQNEAQ (reference sequence). V was clipped by 5 bases and J by 0 bases, with 11 bases between them. DNA for the CDR3: TGTGCCAGCAGCATTTTTGAGAGCTCCTACGAGCAGTACTTC. It encodes CASSIFESSYEQYF.

The chain is built from TRBV5-1 and TRBJ2-5; TRBD2 agrees at 9 bases. The V and J ends lost 4 bases and 5 bases, in that order; junction bases with no gene match: 9. Germline V gene data show CDR1 as SGHRS and CDR2 as YFSETQ. This CDR3 comprises 15 residues. Written as DNA, the CDR3 is TGCGCCAGCAGCAGGGTAGCGGGAGTTCGGGAGACCCAGTACTTC. Translation: CASSRVAGVRETQYF.

This chain joins TRBV6-5 and TRBJ1-6; perhaps TRBD1 as D (5 bases). CDR3 length: 15 amino acids. Germline CDR1 MNHEY, CDR2 SVGAGI. V gave up 6 bases and J gave up 7 bases, with 16 bases separating them. The CDR3 protein is CASRRPAGGNSPLHF. The CDR3 DNA is TGTGCCAGCAGAAGGCCCGCGGGGGGAAATTCACCCCTCCACTTT.

As concerns this clone: Other DNA sequences from this sample encode an identical CDR3 as well. The CDR3, as DNA: TGCGCCAGCAGCCAAGGACAGGGTTCATACGAGCAGTACTTC. This encodes CASSQGQGSYEQYF. V gene TRBV4-3 combines with J gene TRBJ2-7, with TRBD1 identical over 7 bases. CDR3 length: 14 residues. Germline-derived CDR1 and CDR2 are LGHNA and YSLEER. V gave up 1 base and J gave up 4 bases; unmatched junction bases: 4.

V is TRBV30 and J is TRBJ2-2, with D perhaps matching TRBD1 (5 bases). Germline assignment: CDR1 GTSNPN and CDR2 SVGIG (reference sequence). V was clipped by 0 bases and J by 3 bases, with 11 bases between them. This CDR3 is built from 15 residues. CDR3 coding DNA: TGTGCCTGGAGTGTCCAATCCAGGGACACCGGGGAGCTGTTTTTT. Protein: CAWSVQSRDTGELFF.